Detailed here is one T cell receptor beta chain. The authors' processing: Amplified reference gene primers provided the basis for estimating nucleated cell counts. Repertoires were generated with immunoSEQ multiplex PCR, while TCRdb's copy carries only in-frame clones and drops some. Clone size and V and J calls were adopted from that table, with D and trimming inferred from the DNA. Here the sample spans about 150,000 clones, roughly 85% being singletons. The germline gives CDR1 MNHEY, CDR2 SVGAGI. The ends lost 5 bases at V and 2 bases at J; junction bases unmatched: 3. The CDR3 sequence is 15 residues long. The sample originates from a study of blood T cell repertoires in COVID-19. Study details: Donors in the United States, Italy and Spain gave samples during acute or convalescent COVID-19. PBMCs, B-cell-depleted T cells, or T cells provided the cDNA or gDNA that made up the material.

This chain links TRBV6-5 with TRBJ2-1; 10 nucleotides agree with TRBD1. The TCR comes from a man between 65 and 80 years old with acute or convalescent COVID-19. Material: peripheral blood. CDR3 amino acids: CASSPDRGPYNEQFF. The CDR3 region has the DNA TGTGCCAGCAGTCCAGACAGGGGGCCCTACAATGAGCAGTTCTTC.